Here is one T cell receptor beta chain with its context. Its antigen is currently not known. Per-base qualities were not stored, and no clone one base away is much larger. In the prospective study, participants were about 18 to 100 years old, resided in about two dozen geographic areas of the United States, and were enrolled through a virtual design. In the prospective study, participants were assigned to cohorts based on the clinical history participants reported in a screening survey and a study questionnaire. ImmuneRACE Cohort 3 recovered participants were defined by two consecutive negative NP/OP PCR tests, healthcare professional clearance, or symptom resolution. In the prospective study, whole blood, serum and a nasopharyngeal or oropharyngeal swab were collected from each participant by mobile phlebotomists. Additional blood draws and questionnaires over an approximately two-month period could optionally be provided by prospective study participants. Blood samples from the prospective study were shipped frozen or at room temperature prior to DNA extraction.

The immunoSEQ Assay, a bias-controlled multiplex PCR, was used to amplify TCRbeta CDR3 regions from genomic DNA. The study's own analysis went as follows. The number of nucleated cells in each sample was estimated from the amplification of reference gene primers within the assay. To quantify the absolute abundance of each unique TCRbeta CDR3 rearrangement, sequence reads were collapsed and filtered. Productive Simpson clonality was computed per sample as the square root of Simpson's diversity index over productive rearrangements. TCRdb took over this immuneACCESS table, retaining in-frame rearrangements with V and J assigned. Such tables are incomplete; in checked studies, under half of the missing clones stem from an unresolved V gene, and the remainder is unexplained. For V, J and clone size, that table is used; D and trimming come from the DNA. The sample table lists roughly 170,000 clones, 70% to 85% of them with a count of one. The ten largest clones represent approximately 12% of the sample.

This specimen comes from a study of blood T cell repertoires in COVID-19 (dated by TCRdb to about 2020). As for the study more broadly: Collaborator samples came from the United States, Italy and Spain and covered acute and convalescent phases of COVID-19. The prospective study material was composed of cDNA or gDNA derived from T cells, B-cell-depleted T cells, or PBMCs. Samples were obtained from the ongoing ImmuneRACE study (first 160 participants) and from 1,200 or so subjects provided by 6 global collaborators. HLA class I and class II types, where available, came from metadata supplied by the sample provider rather than from assay-based typing. The repertoires were released in a freely available public database meant as a resource for research on the immune response to SARS-CoV-2. Nearly every sample came with metadata listing a de-identified subject ID, COVID-19 status, age in years and sex. The dataset comprised deeply sampled blood TCRbeta repertoires from subjects exposed to, actively infected with, or recovered from COVID-19. General conclusions and limits of the study: The amount of clinical and demographic metadata varied by source and participant and was provided uncurated.

Sequences MNHEY (CDR1) and SVGAGI (CDR2) are obtained from the germline V gene. Germline trimming amounts to 6 bases on V and 8 bases on J, with 5 as the count of junction bases outside the gene matches. From its cysteine to its phenylalanine, the CDR3 spans 15 amino acids. The kept DNA is CDR3 alone, 45 bases in frame from the first base. The TCR originated in a middle-aged man who had recovered from COVID-19. This sequence uses TRBV6-5 and TRBJ2-1; TRBD2 aligns with 15 central bases. Sequenced material: PBMCs or T cells enriched from blood (not recorded which). Here is the DNA: TGTGCCAGCAGCCCCGGGACTAGCGGGGGGCATGAGCAGTTCTTC. This translates into CASSPGTSGGHEQFF.